What follows are 30 T cell receptor beta chains derived from one specimen sequenced in a study of blood T cell repertoires in COVID-19. TCRdb's table, derived via immunoSEQ multiplex PCR, lists solely in-frame clones and lacks some. The table includes about 180,000 clones, 83% detected once. Sequencing was carried out using peripheral blood. These receptors originate from a woman in her 70s with COVID-19, enrolled during active disease.

This clone was counted between two and nine times. The chain joins TRBV28 to TRBJ2-7; D unclear. Trimming cost V 7 bases and J 7 bases, with 11 bases left between them. Germline CDR1 and CDR2: MDHEN and SYDVKM. The CDR3 loop spans 11 amino acids. The CDR3 is CASTLGWEQYF. DNA of the CDR3: TGTGCCAGCACCCTGGGCTGGGAGCAGTACTTC.

V gene TRBV28 combines with J gene TRBJ2-2; tentatively, D is TRBD1 (5 bases). Germline V lookup: CDR1 MDHEN, CDR2 SYDVKM. The CDR3 is 15 amino acids. Trimming removed 6 bases from V and 0 bases from J, with 11 bases in between. CDR3 residues: CASRRFRANTGELFF. CDR3 nucleotide sequence: TGTGCCAGCAGACGGTTCAGGGCGAACACCGGGGAGCTGTTTTTT.

The rearrangement joins TRBV3-1 (or the pseudogene TRBV3-2) to TRBJ2-7; TRBD1 might be the D (5 bases). Germline loops: CDR1 LGHDT, CDR2 YNNKEL (reference sequence). The V end was cut by 0 bases, the J end by 4 bases, with 7 bases between. The CDR3 has 13 amino acids. CDR3 protein: CASSQDRVYEQYF. Here the CDR3 DNA reads TGTGCCAGCAGCCAAGACAGGGTATACGAGCAGTACTTC.

The sample holds a few counts of this clone. This chain uses TRBV4-3 with TRBJ1-2; possibly TRBD1 for D (5 bases). V lost 2 bases and J 4 bases, leaving 14 bases between the germline ends. This CDR3 contains 15 residues. The germline gives CDR1 LGHNA, CDR2 YSLEER. DNA for the CDR3: TGCGCCAGCAGCCAATCGGAGACAGACCTCTATGGCTACACCTTC. Its protein product is CASSQSETDLYGYTF.

CDR3 sequence reads: CASSPIAAGSYEQYF. CDR3 in DNA: TGTGCCAGCAGTCCGATAGCGGCCGGCTCCTACGAGCAGTACTTC. This chain links TRBV6-5 with TRBJ2-7; D perhaps matches TRBD2 (6 bases). This CDR3 has 15 amino acids. Germline CDR1 and CDR2: MNHEY and SVGAGI. V was trimmed by 5 bases and J by 0 bases, leaving 14 bases between them.

The rearrangement joins TRBV28 to TRBJ1-2; D is possibly TRBD1 (5 bases). The V gene lost 5 bases and the J gene lost 7 bases, with 17 bases spanning the gap. This CDR3 has 14 amino acids. The V gene's germline CDR1 is MDHEN and CDR2 SYDVKM. CDR3 sequence reads: CASSQKLRDRGYTF. The CDR3 DNA reads as TGTGCCAGCAGTCAGAAACTCAGGGATCGTGGCTACACCTTC.

The V call is TRBV28, the J call TRBJ1-5; possible D gene TRBD1, 6 bases. With 2 bases removed from V and 7 bases from J, the gap between germline ends came to 12 bases. Germline lookup yields CDR1 MDHEN and CDR2 SYDVKM. CDR3 length equals 14 residues. In nucleotides, the CDR3 is TGTGCCAGCAGTTTACCCCAGGGGACCCAGCCCCAGCATTTT. Its translation: CASSLPQGTQPQHF.

The chain combines TRBV4-1 with TRBJ2-1; D is possibly TRBD1 (5 bases). The V gene's germline CDR1 is MGHRA and CDR2 YSYEKL. Between the trimmed V and J ends, which lost 0 bases and 2 bases, there was a span of 14 bases. The CDR3 is 17 residues long. Written as DNA, the CDR3 is TGCGCCAGCAGCCAAGAACCGGAAGTAGGGGCCTACAATGAGCAGTTCTTC. Amino acid sequence: CASSQEPEVGAYNEQFF.

V and J are TRBV9 and TRBJ2-1; 14 nucleotides match TRBD2. Germline V gene sequence: CDR1 SGDLS, CDR2 YYNGEE. There are 20 residues in the CDR3. J lost 5 bases, V lost 3 bases, and 16 bases had no gene match. The chain's CDR3 is CASSGGRGLAGVRADNEQFF. As DNA, the CDR3 is TGTGCCAGCAGCGGAGGTAGGGGACTAGCGGGAGTCAGGGCGGACAATGAGCAGTTCTTC.

With regard to this clone: Within the sample, other DNA sequences also encode this same CDR3. J is TRBJ2-1 and V is TRBV24-1; 7 positions match TRBD2. With V trimmed by 4 bases and J by 0 bases, 2 bases remained unmatched. The CDR3 runs to 15 residues. The V gene's germline CDR1 is KGHDR and CDR2 SFDVKD. Here the CDR3 reads CATSDPSGSYNEQFF. The CDR3 nucleotides are TGTGCCACCAGTGACCCTAGCGGCTCCTACAATGAGCAGTTCTTC.

The chain carries TRBV6-5 and TRBJ2-2; no clear D gene. Germline lookup yields CDR1 MNHEY and CDR2 SVGAGI. The V and J ends lost 6 bases and 4 bases respectively, with 12 bases between them. The CDR3 totals 14 residues. CDR3 sequence: CASRRDSVTGELFF. In DNA form, the CDR3 reads TGTGCCAGCAGGCGCGACTCTGTCACCGGGGAGCTGTTTTTT.

This clone appeared a single time. The CDR3 bases are TGTGCCATCAGTGAAACGGGAGGGGACACCGGGGAGCTGTTTTTT. Translation gives CAISETGGDTGELFF. The chain has TRBV10-3 and TRBJ2-2; TRBD2 agrees at 8 bases. Germline V CDR1 and CDR2: ENHRY, SYGVKD. The CDR3 loop spans 15 amino acids. Trimming removed 3 bases from V and 3 bases from J; junction bases left unmatched: 3.

The chain is built from TRBV29-1 and TRBJ1-2; TRBD1 agrees at 9 bases. V was clipped by 1 base and J by 0 bases; unmatched bases: 3. Germline V CDR1 and CDR2: SQVTM, ANQGSEA. The CDR3 is made up of 15 amino acids. The CDR3 bases are TGCAGCGTTGAAGGGACAGGGGATTCTAACTATGGCTACACCTTC. It specifies CSVEGTGDSNYGYTF.

With respect to this clone: This specimen includes other DNA sequences encoding the same CDR3. The V and J genes are TRBV19 and TRBJ1-4; D call uncertain. The CDR3 is made up of 13 amino acids. V was trimmed by 3 bases and J by 5 bases, leaving 7 bases between them. Germline V gene data show CDR1 as LNHDA and CDR2 as SQIVND (reference sequence). The CDR3 nucleotides are TGTGCCAGTAGTATGACTGGAAATGAAAAACTGTTTTTT. Protein: CASSMTGNEKLFF.

The rearrangement links TRBV10-3 to TRBJ1-1; a weak D match, TRBD1 (6 bases). There are 12 residues in the CDR3. From germline, CDR1 is ENHRY and CDR2 SYGVKD. Trimming pared 6 bases from V and 5 bases from J, leaving 10 bases between. CDR3 sequence reads: CAIRGGRTEAFF. The CDR3 DNA is TGTGCCATCAGAGGGGGTAGGACTGAAGCTTTCTTT.

The chain has TRBV18 and TRBJ1-2, with a weak D call TRBD1 (6 bases). Germline V CDR1 and CDR2: KGHSH, LQKENI. V was clipped by 3 bases and J by 8 bases, with 16 bases between them. The CDR3 totals 14 residues. This chain's CDR3 is CASSPGAGDRGYTF. The CDR3 coding sequence is TGTGCCAGCTCACCGGGGGCAGGGGATCGGGGCTACACCTTC.

This chain links TRBV28 with TRBJ1-5; possible D gene TRBD1, 5 bases. Trimming stripped 4 bases from V and 5 bases from J, with 12 bases between. The CDR3 spans 14 residues. Germline V lookup: CDR1 MDHEN, CDR2 SYDVKM. The CDR3 region is CASSSRGWDQPQHF. The DNA of the CDR3 is TGTGCCAGCAGTTCACGGGGGTGGGATCAGCCCCAGCATTTT.

V and J are TRBV7-2 and TRBJ2-1; TRBD2 aligns across 11 bases. The CDR3 covers 15 residues. Germline V gene data show CDR1 as SGHTA and CDR2 as FQGNSA. V trimming: 5 bases; J trimming: 3 bases; junction bases outside the gene matches: 3. CDR3 sequence (DNA): TGTGCCAGCAGCACCGGGACTAGCGGCTACAATGAGCAGTTCTTC. This translates into CASSTGTSGYNEQFF.

This sequence joins TRBV7-2 and TRBJ2-5; 8 positions match TRBD2. CDR1 is SGHTA, CDR2 FQGNSA, per germline. Trimming removed 2 bases from V and 5 bases from J; junction bases left unmatched: 7. The CDR3 is 15 residues long. The CDR3 region is CASSLNARGGETQYF. The CDR3 DNA reads TGTGCCAGCAGCTTAAATGCTCGGGGGGGGGAGACCCAGTACTTC.

The genes are TRBV30 and TRBJ2-3, with 7 bases matching TRBD1. This CDR3 is built from 13 residues. CDR1 and CDR2 (germline): GTSNPN, SVGIG (reference sequence). Unmatched junction bases numbered 2, after V lost 1 base and J lost 4 bases. CDR3 nucleotide sequence: TGTGCCTGGAGTGGACAGGGCCCAGATACGCAGTATTTT. Amino acid sequence: CAWSGQGPDTQYF. The full variable domain, rest sourced from reference TRBV30 and TRBJ2-3, is SQTIHQWPATLVQPVGSPLSLECTVEGTSNPNLYWYRQAAGRGLQLLFYSVGIGQISSEVPQNLSASRPQDRQFILSSKKLLLSDSGFYLCAWSGQGPDTQYFGPGTRLTVL.

V and J are TRBV3-1 (or the pseudogene TRBV3-2) and TRBJ1-2; no firm D call. The V gene lost 4 bases and the J gene lost 1 base, with 7 bases spanning the gap. The CDR3 has 13 amino acids. Germline values: CDR1 LGHDT, CDR2 YNNKEL (reference sequence). The CDR3 coding sequence is TGTGCCAGCAGCCTTACAGTTAACTATGGCTACACCTTC. It translates to CASSLTVNYGYTF.

The chain has TRBV24-1 and TRBJ2-1, with 9 bases lining up with TRBD2. The CDR3 length is 17 residues. Per the germline V gene, CDR1 is KGHDR and CDR2 is SFDVKD. J lost 5 bases, V lost 2 bases, and 9 bases had no gene match. The CDR3: CATSDSGAGGSHNEQFF. The CDR3 coding sequence is TGTGCCACCAGTGATTCCGGGGCGGGAGGGAGTCACAATGAGCAGTTCTTC.

The gene calls are TRBV5-4 and TRBJ1-1; D is uncertain. The CDR3 length is 14 residues. V was shortened by 2 bases and J by 4 bases, with 12 bases between the two germline ends. Germline V gene lookup returns CDR1 SGHNT and CDR2 YYREEE (reference sequence). As DNA, the CDR3 is TGTGCCAGCAGCTTACTCGGAGTTAGCACTGAAGCTTTCTTT. Translated: CASSLLGVSTEAFF.

J is TRBJ2-1 and V is TRBV20-1, with a weak D call TRBD2 (5 bases). Trimming took 5 bases from V and 6 from J, leaving 8 bases between them. CDR3 length: 11 residues. Germline CDR1 DFQATT, CDR2 SNEGSKA (reference sequence). The CDR3 region is CSASRGNEQFF. The CDR3 DNA follows: TGCAGTGCTTCTCGGGGCAATGAGCAGTTCTTC.

The chain is built from TRBV11-2 and TRBJ2-2, with D maybe TRBD2 (6 bases). The CDR3 covers 17 residues. Per germline, CDR1 SGHAT and CDR2 FQNNGV. V lost 7 bases to trimming and J lost 2 bases, with 20 bases between them. CDR3 protein: CASNPFGGALNTGELFF. As DNA, the CDR3 is TGTGCCAGCAACCCTTTCGGAGGGGCGTTAAACACCGGGGAGCTGTTTTTT.

The chain uses TRBV7-2 and TRBJ2-3; TRBD1 is a possible D gene (5 bases). Germline V gives CDR1 SGHTA, CDR2 FQGNSA. This CDR3 comprises 16 residues. V lost 5 bases and J lost 3, with 18 bases in between. This CDR3 reads CASSEALGAGTDTQYF. As DNA, the CDR3 is TGTGCCAGCAGCGAGGCATTAGGGGCAGGTACAGATACGCAGTATTTT.

The CDR3 region has the DNA TGTGCCAGCAGCGGATCGGGACAGTACACAGATACGCAGTATTTT. It codes for CASSGSGQYTDTQYF. V gene TRBV7-2 combines with J gene TRBJ2-3; TRBD1 matches at 7 bases. There are 15 residues in the CDR3. V lost 5 bases, J lost 2 bases, and 7 bases stayed unmatched. The germline V gene has CDR1 SGHTA and CDR2 FQGNSA.

This CDR3 reads CASSLEAGVGNQPQHF. The CDR3 DNA sequence: TGTGCCAGCAGCTTGGAGGCAGGGGTAGGCAATCAGCCCCAGCATTTT. This sequence joins TRBV5-8 and TRBJ1-5, with D perhaps matching TRBD1 (6 bases). The CDR3 is 16 amino acids. Per germline, CDR1 SGHTS and CDR2 YDEGEE. Trimming took 0 bases from V and 2 from J, leaving 12 bases between them.

The V gene is TRBV15, the J gene TRBJ2-5; TRBD2 is a possible D gene (6 bases). Germline V gene sequence: CDR1 LNHNV, CDR2 YYDKDF (reference sequence). V lost 6 bases to trimming and J lost 1 base, with 18 bases between them. The CDR3 has 16 amino acids. DNA of the CDR3: TGTGCCACCAGGATGGGGGGTAGGGGATTCCAAGAGACCCAGTACTTC. Its translation is CATRMGGRGFQETQYF.

The genes are TRBV4-3 and TRBJ2-1; 12 bases line up with TRBD1. Trimming took 0 bases from V and 8 from J; bases not matched to a gene: 11. The germline V gene has CDR1 LGHNA and CDR2 YSLEER. The CDR3 contains 18 residues. The CDR3 DNA follows: TGCGCCAGCAGCCAAGATTTAGGGGGACAGGGGGCGGAGGATGAGCAGTTCTTC. Amino acids: CASSQDLGGQGAEDEQFF.